This entry lists 19 T cell receptor beta chains sequenced from one sample in a study of control samples from healthy donors and cancer patients. Some clones are missing from TCRdb's copy, which holds only in-frame ones; the method was immunoSEQ multiplex PCR. This table has 130,000 or so clones, around 92% appearing once. The specimen sequenced was blood. All receptors derive from a woman in her fifties or sixties in good health.

The chain has TRBV30 and TRBJ1-1, with no clear D. The V gene lost 3 bases and the J gene lost 7 bases, with 6 bases spanning the gap. The CDR3 consists of 10 residues. Germline CDR1 is GTSNPN and CDR2 is SVGIG (reference sequence). CDR3: CAWRAVEAFF. CDR3 coding DNA: TGTGCCTGGAGGGCCGTTGAAGCTTTCTTT.

This chain joins TRBV27 and TRBJ1-6; 8 nucleotides align to TRBD1. Germline CDR1 MNHEY, CDR2 SMNVEV (reference sequence). The CDR3 has 14 residues. V shed 5 bases, J shed 9 bases, and the junction held 6 bases outside the gene matches. CDR3 DNA: TGTGCCAGCAGTCCCCGGACAGGGAGTTCACCCCTCCACTTT. It specifies CASSPRTGSSPLHF.

J is TRBJ1-5 and V is TRBV19, with D perhaps matching TRBD1 (5 bases). V gave up 3 bases and J gave up 0 bases, with 12 bases separating them. Germline CDR1 reads LNHDA; CDR2 reads SQIVND (reference sequence). This CDR3 has 16 amino acids. The CDR3 protein is CASSMAPRVSNQPQHF. In nucleotides, the CDR3 is TGTGCCAGTAGTATGGCTCCCAGGGTTAGCAATCAGCCCCAGCATTTT.

The chain couples TRBV6-6 to TRBJ1-1; D unclear. V was pared by 7 bases and J by 4 bases, with 13 bases between. The CDR3 extends over 13 amino acids. Germline V lookup: CDR1 MNHNY, CDR2 SVGAGI (reference sequence). The CDR3 region has the DNA TGTGCCAGCAACGTGGGTATAGGCACTGAAGCTTTCTTT. Protein product: CASNVGIGTEAFF.

This clone showed up just once. The chain recombines TRBV2 with TRBJ2-1; TRBD2 matches 9 bases. Germline V gene lookup returns CDR1 SNHLY and CDR2 FYNNEI. This CDR3 has 9 residues. Trimming cost V 11 bases and J 15 bases; bases outside gene matches: 5. The CDR3 here is CAQTSGRFF. Written as DNA, the CDR3 is TGTGCCCAAACTAGCGGGCGGTTCTTC.

V and J are TRBV5-5 and TRBJ2-7; TRBD2 is a possible D gene (5 bases). The V and J ends lost 1 base and 3 bases respectively, with 14 bases between them. The germline V gene encodes CDR1 SGHKS and CDR2 YYEKEE (reference sequence). This CDR3 region has 15 residues. This CDR3 reads CASSLLSGTYYEQYF. CDR3 bases: TGTGCCAGCAGCTTGTTAAGCGGAACGTACTACGAGCAGTACTTC.

V and J are TRBV2 and TRBJ1-5, with a weak D call TRBD1 (5 bases). Germline V lookup: CDR1 SNHLY, CDR2 FYNNEI. Trimming cost V 2 bases and J 6 bases, with 17 bases left between them. The CDR3 extends over 16 amino acids. CDR3 in amino acids: CASSEIVGFGGQPQHF. The CDR3 nucleotides read TGTGCCAGCAGTGAAATTGTGGGCTTTGGGGGTCAGCCCCAGCATTTT.

V is TRBV5-1 and J is TRBJ2-5; no reliable D call. The length of the CDR3 is 14 residues. V was pared by 7 bases and J by 5 bases, with 18 bases between. Per the germline V gene, CDR1 is SGHRS and CDR2 is YFSETQ. The CDR3 reads CASSRPPTAETQYF. In DNA form, the CDR3 reads TGCGCCAGCTCCCGCCCCCCCACGGCCGAGACCCAGTACTTC.

V usage is TRBV19 and J usage is TRBJ1-5, with no clear D. This CDR3 is built from 13 residues. Per the germline V gene, CDR1 is LNHDA and CDR2 is SQIVND (reference sequence). Trimming stripped 7 bases from V and 3 bases from J, with 10 bases between. CDR3 DNA: TGTGCCAGTACGGCCAGAGACAATCAGCCCCAGCATTTT. The encoded protein is CASTARDNQPQHF.

This chain uses TRBV7-9 with TRBJ1-6; no firm D call. The V and J ends lost 4 bases and 7 bases respectively, with 8 bases between them. From germline, CDR1 is SEHNR and CDR2 FQNEAQ (reference sequence). CDR3 length: 13 amino acids. The CDR3 nucleotides are TGTGCCAGCAGCTCCTATACAAATTCACCCCTCCACTTT. This sequence encodes CASSSYTNSPLHF.

The gene calls are TRBV6-5 and TRBJ1-2; D gene uncertain. The CDR3 runs to 15 residues. Germline V gene sequence: CDR1 MNHEY, CDR2 SVGAGI. Trimming removed 6 bases from V and 5 bases from J, with 19 bases in between. The CDR3 spells CASSPSSNRGYGYTF. The CDR3, as DNA: TGTGCCAGCAGCCCCTCGTCCAATCGAGGATATGGCTACACCTTC.

This clone was picked up a small number of times. The chain has TRBV6-6 and TRBJ2-3; no clear D gene. This CDR3 is 13 amino acids long. Trimming pared 2 bases from V and 3 bases from J, leaving 6 bases between. Germline V lookup: CDR1 MNHNY, CDR2 SVGAGI (reference sequence). CDR3 in DNA: TGTGCCAGCAGTTACACTTGGACAGATACGCAGTATTTT. Translating it yields CASSYTWTDTQYF.

The rearrangement joins TRBV5-1 to TRBJ2-3; D is uncertain. Trimming removed 0 bases from V and 4 bases from J, with 9 bases in between. CDR3 length: 14 amino acids. Germline CDR1 SGHRS, CDR2 YFSETQ. The DNA for the CDR3 is TGCGCCAGCAGCTTGGCCTCCCCAGCAGATACGCAGTATTTT. Translated, it gives CASSLASPADTQYF.

The DNA for the CDR3 is TGTGCCAGCAGTCCCTTCGGCACTGAAGCTTTCTTT. It codes for CASSPFGTEAFF. The chain carries TRBV6-5 and TRBJ1-1, with no clear D. This CDR3 has 12 residues. The germline gives CDR1 MNHEY, CDR2 SVGAGI. V was trimmed by 5 bases and J by 4 bases, leaving 8 bases between them.

This rearrangement joins TRBV30 to TRBJ1-6; TRBD1 is a possible D gene (5 bases). V lost 0 bases to trimming and J lost 12 bases, with 9 bases between them. The CDR3 is 12 residues long. Germline V gene sequence: CDR1 GTSNPN, CDR2 SVGIG (reference sequence). The CDR3 nucleotides are TGTGCCTGGAGTGTACATGGGGGACCCCTCCACTTT. It encodes CAWSVHGGPLHF.

V is TRBV7-6 and J is TRBJ2-2, with D possibly being TRBD2 (5 bases). The germline V and J ends were trimmed by 5 bases and 1 base, with 11 bases remaining between them. CDR1 and CDR2 from the germline V gene are SGHVS and FNYEAQ. This CDR3 comprises 15 residues. Here the CDR3 reads CASSNRRGNTGELFF. As DNA, the CDR3 is TGTGCCAGCAGCAATCGCCGGGGGAACACCGGGGAGCTGTTTTTT.

The chain uses TRBV19 and TRBJ1-5, with D unclear. This CDR3 spans 18 amino acids. Germline values: CDR1 LNHDA, CDR2 SQIVND (reference sequence). Trimming removed 4 bases at V and 2 bases at J, with 21 bases between. The CDR3 DNA is TGTGCCAGTAGTAAGCCGCGGCGGGGAAGTACTGGCAATCAGCCCCAGCATTTT. Translation gives CASSKPRRGSTGNQPQHF.

This clone came up once. The V gene is TRBV28, the J gene TRBJ1-5; no firm D call. Germline V gene sequence: CDR1 MDHEN, CDR2 SYDVKM. V lost 2 bases, J lost 9 bases, and 8 bases lay in between. This CDR3 contains 12 residues. CDR3 region: CASSLQVTPQHF. The CDR3, as DNA: TGTGCCAGCAGTTTACAGGTCACGCCCCAGCATTTT.

The chain recombines TRBV18 with TRBJ2-7; a weak D match, TRBD2 (5 bases). V was pared by 4 bases and J by 5 bases, with 18 bases between. Germline V lookup: CDR1 KGHSH, CDR2 LQKENI. This CDR3 contains 15 residues. DNA for the CDR3: TGTGCCAGCTCACGGGGAGTGGCGTTGGCCAACGAGCAGTACTTC. The encoded protein is CASSRGVALANEQYF.